Included here is one T cell receptor (beta chain) sequence, with context. Its cognate antigen is unknown. Assay used: immunoSEQ multiplex PCR; TCRdb lists only in-frame clones, some missing. The sample lists 70,000 to 95,000 clones; about 90% were seen once. The entry originates in a study of resident and recirculating memory T cells in vitiligo. Overall study context: Epidermis came from shave biopsies of lesional and nonlesional sites, plus PBMCs.

Study outcomes and limitations: Sequences differed between biopsy sites and patients, suggesting private specificity.

V was shortened by 0 bases and J by 10 bases, with 9 bases between the two germline ends. The CDR3 runs to 12 residues. The germline V gene encodes CDR1 GTSNPN and CDR2 SVGIG (reference sequence). The sequenced sample was blood. The receptor was derived from a male donor with vitiligo. This sequence joins TRBV30 and TRBJ1-4; D ambiguous. The CDR3 DNA sequence: TGTGCCTGGAGTGTACCTGAGGGAAAACTGTTTTTT. This sequence encodes CAWSVPEGKLFF. The variable domain in full, with the rest retrieved from reference TRBV30 and TRBJ1-4, is SQTIHQWPATLVQPVGSPLSLECTVEGTSNPNLYWYRQAAGRGLQLLFYSVGIGQISSEVPQNLSASRPQDRQFILSSKKLLLSDSGFYLCAWSVPEGKLFFGSGTQLSVL.